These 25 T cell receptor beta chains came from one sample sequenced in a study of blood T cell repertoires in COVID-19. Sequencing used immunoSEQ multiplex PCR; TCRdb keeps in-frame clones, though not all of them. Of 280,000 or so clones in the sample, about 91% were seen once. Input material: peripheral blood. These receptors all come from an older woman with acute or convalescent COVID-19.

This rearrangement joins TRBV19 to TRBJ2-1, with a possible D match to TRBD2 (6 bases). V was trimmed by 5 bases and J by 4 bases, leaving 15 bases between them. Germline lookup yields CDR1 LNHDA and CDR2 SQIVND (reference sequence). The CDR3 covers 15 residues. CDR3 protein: CASSGGAPGYNEQFF. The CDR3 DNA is TGTGCCAGTAGTGGAGGGGCGCCGGGTTACAATGAGCAGTTCTTC.

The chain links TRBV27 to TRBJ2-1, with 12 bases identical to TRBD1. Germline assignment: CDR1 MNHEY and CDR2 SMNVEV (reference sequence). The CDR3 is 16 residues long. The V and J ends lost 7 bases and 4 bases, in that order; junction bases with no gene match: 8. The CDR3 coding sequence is TGTGCCAGCAAGGGACAGGGGGCGAACCAATACAATGAGCAGTTCTTC. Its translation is CASKGQGANQYNEQFF.

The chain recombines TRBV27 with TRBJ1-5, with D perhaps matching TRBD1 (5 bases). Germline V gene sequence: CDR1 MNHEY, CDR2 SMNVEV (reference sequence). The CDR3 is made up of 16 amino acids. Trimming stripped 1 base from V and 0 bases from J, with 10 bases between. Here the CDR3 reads CASSLWAGSSNQPQHF. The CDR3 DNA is TGTGCCAGCAGTTTATGGGCAGGGTCTAGCAATCAGCCCCAGCATTTT.

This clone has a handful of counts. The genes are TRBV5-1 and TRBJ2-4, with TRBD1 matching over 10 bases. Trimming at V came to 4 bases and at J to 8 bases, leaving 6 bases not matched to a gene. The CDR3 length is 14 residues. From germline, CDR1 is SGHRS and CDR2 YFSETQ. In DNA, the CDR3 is TGCGCCAGCAGCAAGGGACAGGGGACGGACATTCAGTACTTC. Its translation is CASSKGQGTDIQYF.

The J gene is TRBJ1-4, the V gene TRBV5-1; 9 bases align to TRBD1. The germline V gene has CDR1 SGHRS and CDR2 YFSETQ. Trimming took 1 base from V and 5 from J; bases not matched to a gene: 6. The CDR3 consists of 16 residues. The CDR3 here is CASSLFPGQGNEKLFF. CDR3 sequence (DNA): TGCGCCAGCAGCTTGTTTCCGGGACAGGGCAATGAAAAACTGTTTTTT.

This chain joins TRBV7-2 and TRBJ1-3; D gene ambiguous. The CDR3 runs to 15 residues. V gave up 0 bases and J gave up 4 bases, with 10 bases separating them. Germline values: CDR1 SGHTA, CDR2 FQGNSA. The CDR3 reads CASSLAGSRGNTIYF. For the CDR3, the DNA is TGTGCCAGCAGCTTAGCGGGGAGCCGGGGAAACACCATATATTTT. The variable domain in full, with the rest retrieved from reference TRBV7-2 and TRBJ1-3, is GAGVSQSPSNKVTEKGKDVELRCDPISGHTALYWYRQSLGQGLEFLIYFQGNSAPDKSGLPSDRFSAERTGGSVSTLTIQRTQQEDSAVYLCASSLAGSRGNTIYFGEGSWLTVV.

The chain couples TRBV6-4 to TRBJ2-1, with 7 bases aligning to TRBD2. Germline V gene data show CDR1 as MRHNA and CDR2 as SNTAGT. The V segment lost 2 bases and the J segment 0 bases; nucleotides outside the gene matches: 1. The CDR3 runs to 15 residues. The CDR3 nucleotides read TGTGCCAGCAGTGACCTAGCGGCCTCCTACAATGAGCAGTTCTTC. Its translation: CASSDLAASYNEQFF.

CDR3 loop: CSVALTGRAFF. DNA for the CDR3: TGCAGCGTTGCCCTGACTGGTCGGGCTTTCTTT. The rearrangement uses TRBV29-1 and TRBJ1-1; no reliable D call. With 4 bases removed from V and 11 bases from J, the gap between germline ends came to 14 bases. Germline assignment: CDR1 SQVTM and CDR2 ANQGSEA. This CDR3 spans 11 amino acids.

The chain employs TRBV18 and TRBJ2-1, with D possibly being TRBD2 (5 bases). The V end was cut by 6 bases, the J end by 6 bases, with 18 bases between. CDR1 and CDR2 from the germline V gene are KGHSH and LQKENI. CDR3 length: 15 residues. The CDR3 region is CASSALSGPGNEQFF. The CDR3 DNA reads TGTGCCAGCTCTGCCCTAAGCGGTCCCGGCAATGAGCAGTTCTTC.

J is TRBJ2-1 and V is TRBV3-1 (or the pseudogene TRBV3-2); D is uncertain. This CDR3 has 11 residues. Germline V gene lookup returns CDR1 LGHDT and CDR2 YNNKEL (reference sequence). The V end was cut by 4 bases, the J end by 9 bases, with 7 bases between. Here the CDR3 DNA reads TGTGCCAGCAGCCTTAAGAGTGAGCAGTTCTTC. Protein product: CASSLKSEQFF.

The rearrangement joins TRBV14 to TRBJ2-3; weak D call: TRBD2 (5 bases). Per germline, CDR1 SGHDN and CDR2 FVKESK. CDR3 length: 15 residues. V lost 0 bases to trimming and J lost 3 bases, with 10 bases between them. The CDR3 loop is CASSQDLEVTDTQYF. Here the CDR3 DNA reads TGTGCCAGCAGCCAAGATCTGGAGGTAACAGATACGCAGTATTTT. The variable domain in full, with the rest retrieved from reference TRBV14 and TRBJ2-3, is EAGVTQFPSHSVIEKGQTVTLRCDPISGHDNLYWYRRVMGKEIKFLLHFVKESKQDESGMPNNRFLAERTGGTYSTLKVQPAELEDSGVYFCASSQDLEVTDTQYFGPGTRLTVL.

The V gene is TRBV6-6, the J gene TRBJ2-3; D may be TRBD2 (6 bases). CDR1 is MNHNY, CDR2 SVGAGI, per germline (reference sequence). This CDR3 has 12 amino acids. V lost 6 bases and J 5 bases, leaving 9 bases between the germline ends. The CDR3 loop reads CASRRGEDTQYF. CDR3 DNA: TGTGCCAGCAGACGCGGGGAAGATACGCAGTATTTT.

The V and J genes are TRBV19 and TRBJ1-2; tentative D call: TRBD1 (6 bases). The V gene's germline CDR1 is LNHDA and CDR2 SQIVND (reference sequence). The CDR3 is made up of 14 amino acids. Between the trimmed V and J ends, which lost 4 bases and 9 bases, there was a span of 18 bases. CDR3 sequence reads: CASSSSLGQGSYTF. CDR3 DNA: TGTGCCAGTAGTAGCTCTCTGGGCCAGGGGAGCTACACCTTC.

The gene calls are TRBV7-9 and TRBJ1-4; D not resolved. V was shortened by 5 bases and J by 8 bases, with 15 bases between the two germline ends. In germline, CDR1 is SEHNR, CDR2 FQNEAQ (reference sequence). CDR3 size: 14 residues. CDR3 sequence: CASSPGNSYEKLFF. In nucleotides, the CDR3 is TGTGCCAGCAGCCCCGGGAACAGTTACGAAAAACTGTTTTTT.

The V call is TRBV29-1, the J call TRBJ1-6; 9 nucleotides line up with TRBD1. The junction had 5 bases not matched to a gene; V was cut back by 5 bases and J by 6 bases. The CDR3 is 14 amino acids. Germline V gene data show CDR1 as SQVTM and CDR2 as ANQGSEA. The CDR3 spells CSVQMGQGNSPLHF. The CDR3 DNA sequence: TGCAGCGTTCAGATGGGACAGGGTAATTCACCCCTCCACTTT.

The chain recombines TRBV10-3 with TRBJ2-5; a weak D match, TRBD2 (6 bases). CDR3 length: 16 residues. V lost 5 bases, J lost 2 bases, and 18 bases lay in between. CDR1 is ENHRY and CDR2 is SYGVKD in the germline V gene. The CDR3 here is CAISPARGLSQETQYF. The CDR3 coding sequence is TGTGCCATCAGTCCAGCAAGAGGACTATCTCAAGAGACCCAGTACTTC.

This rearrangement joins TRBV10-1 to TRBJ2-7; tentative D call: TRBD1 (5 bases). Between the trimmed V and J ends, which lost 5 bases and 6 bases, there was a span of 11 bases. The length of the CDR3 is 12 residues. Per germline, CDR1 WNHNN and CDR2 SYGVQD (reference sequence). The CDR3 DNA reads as TGCGCCAGCAGTAAACAGGTCATCGAGCAGTACTTC. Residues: CASSKQVIEQYF.

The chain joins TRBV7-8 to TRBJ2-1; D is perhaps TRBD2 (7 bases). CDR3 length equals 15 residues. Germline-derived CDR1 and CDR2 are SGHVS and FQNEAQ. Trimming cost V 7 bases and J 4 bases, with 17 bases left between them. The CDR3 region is CASNLRGAFYNEQFF. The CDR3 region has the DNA TGTGCCAGCAACCTACGGGGGGCCTTTTACAATGAGCAGTTCTTC.

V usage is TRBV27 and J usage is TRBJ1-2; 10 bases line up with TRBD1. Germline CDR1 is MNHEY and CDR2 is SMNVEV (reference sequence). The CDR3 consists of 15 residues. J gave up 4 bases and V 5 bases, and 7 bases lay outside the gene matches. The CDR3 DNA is TGTGCCAGCAGTCCCATCGGACAGGGGGGCTATGGCTACACCTTC. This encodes CASSPIGQGGYGYTF.

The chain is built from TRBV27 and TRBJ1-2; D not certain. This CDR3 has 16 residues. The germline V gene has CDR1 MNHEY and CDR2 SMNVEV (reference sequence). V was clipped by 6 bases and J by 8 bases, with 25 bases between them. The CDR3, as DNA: TGTGCCAGCAGGCTCCCTAGTCTTGGCCCCGAGGGAGGCTACACCTTC. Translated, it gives CASRLPSLGPEGGYTF.

For the CDR3, the DNA is TGTGCCAGCAGCCATGTGGGACTAGCGGGAACCGGGGAGCTGTTTTTT. Protein product: CASSHVGLAGTGELFF. The chain recombines TRBV11-3 with TRBJ2-2; 13 positions match TRBD2. Germline loops: CDR1 SGHNT, CDR2 YENEEA. Unmatched junction bases numbered 5, after V lost 5 bases and J lost 5 bases. The CDR3 runs 16 residues.

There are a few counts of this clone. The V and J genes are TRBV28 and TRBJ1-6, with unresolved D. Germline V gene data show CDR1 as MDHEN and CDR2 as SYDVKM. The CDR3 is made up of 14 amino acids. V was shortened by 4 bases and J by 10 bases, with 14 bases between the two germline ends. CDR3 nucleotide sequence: TGTGCCAGCAGTTCCCAGGTGCTTGGGTCACCCCTCCACTTT. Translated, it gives CASSSQVLGSPLHF.

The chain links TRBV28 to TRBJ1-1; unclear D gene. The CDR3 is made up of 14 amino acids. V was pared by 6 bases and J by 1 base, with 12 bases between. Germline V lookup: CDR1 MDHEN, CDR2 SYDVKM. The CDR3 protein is CASSPGLENTEAFF. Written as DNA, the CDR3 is TGTGCCAGCAGCCCCGGACTCGAGAACACTGAAGCTTTCTTT.

The CDR3: CASSVAATPLLAGRVDTQYF. In nucleotides, the CDR3 is TGTGCCAGCAGCGTAGCTGCTACCCCCCTACTAGCGGGGAGGGTAGATACGCAGTATTTT. The V and J genes are TRBV9 and TRBJ2-3; 10 bases agree with TRBD2. The CDR3 loop spans 20 amino acids. V trimming: 0 bases; J trimming: 5 bases; junction bases outside the gene matches: 18. Germline V gene data show CDR1 as SGDLS and CDR2 as YYNGEE.

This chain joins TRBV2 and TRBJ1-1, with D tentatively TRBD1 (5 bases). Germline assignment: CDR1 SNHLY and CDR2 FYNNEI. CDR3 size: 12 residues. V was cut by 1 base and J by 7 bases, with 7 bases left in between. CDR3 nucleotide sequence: TGTGCCAGCAGTGAAGGGAGGGGTGAAGCTTTCTTT. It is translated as CASSEGRGEAFF.